Following are 25 T cell receptor beta chains from one sample sequenced in a study of cytomegalovirus exposure and HLA in healthy donors. 13 Jbeta primers and 60 Vbeta primers were used for the PCR. The protocol was immunoSEQ multiplex PCR, while the TCRdb copy is restricted to in-frame clones and leaves out a portion. Of roughly 150,000 clones listed, roughly 77% are singletons. Sequenced sample: PBMCs. These receptors came from a man aged 50 to 60 in good health and CMV-seropositive.

In its sample, this clone was seen a few times. The J gene is TRBJ2-1, the V gene TRBV9; 9 nucleotides align to TRBD2. Germline loops: CDR1 SGDLS, CDR2 YYNGEE. The CDR3 is 16 amino acids. V shed 2 bases, J shed 6 bases, and the junction held 9 bases outside the gene matches. CDR3: CASSVRSSGGFNEQFF. The CDR3 DNA sequence: TGTGCCAGCAGCGTCCGAAGTAGCGGGGGTTTCAATGAGCAGTTCTTC.

The chain couples TRBV7-9 to TRBJ2-3; 12 positions match TRBD2. The length of the CDR3 is 16 residues. Germline values: CDR1 SEHNR, CDR2 FQNEAQ (reference sequence). After removal of 5 bases from V and 3 bases from J, the junction contained 6 bases not matched to a gene. Here the CDR3 DNA reads TGTGCCAGCAGCCAAGGACTAGCGGGGTCGACAGATACGCAGTATTTT. Translation: CASSQGLAGSTDTQYF.

The rearrangement links TRBV6-5 to TRBJ2-3; the D gene is possibly TRBD2 (5 bases). The CDR3 runs 14 residues. Trimming stripped 5 bases from V and 1 base from J, with 10 bases between. CDR1 is MNHEY and CDR2 is SVGAGI in the germline V gene. CDR3 nucleotides: TGTGCCAGCAGTAAAGGGAGAGGCACAGATACGCAGTATTTT. Protein sequence: CASSKGRGTDTQYF.

This clone has a handful of counts. This chain links TRBV19 with TRBJ1-5; D unclear. The germline CDR1 and CDR2 sequences are LNHDA and SQIVND (reference sequence). V dropped 3 bases and J dropped 4 bases, with 10 bases sitting between them. This CDR3 spans 14 amino acids. CDR3 sequence (DNA): TGTGCCAGTAGTATTCCCGGGGTTAATCAGCCCCAGCATTTT. Residues: CASSIPGVNQPQHF.

The chain recombines TRBV5-5 with TRBJ1-3, with D tentatively TRBD1 (5 bases). The V gene lost 0 bases and the J gene lost 7 bases, with 5 bases spanning the gap. The germline V gene encodes CDR1 SGHKS and CDR2 YYEKEE (reference sequence). This CDR3 spans 12 amino acids. CDR3 coding DNA: TGTGCCAGCAGCTTGGAGGGGAACACCATATATTTT. As protein: CASSLEGNTIYF.

This chain links TRBV28 with TRBJ1-4; D is unresolved. Germline V lookup: CDR1 MDHEN, CDR2 SYDVKM. Between the trimmed V and J ends, which lost 3 bases and 13 bases, there was a span of 12 bases. The CDR3 consists of 12 residues. The CDR3 here is CASSLVGQGLFF. CDR3 sequence (DNA): TGTGCCAGCAGTTTGGTTGGGCAAGGACTGTTTTTT.

The CDR3: CASSIPGGRPQHF. The DNA for the CDR3 is TGTGCCAGTAGTATACCAGGGGGCCGGCCCCAGCATTTT. V usage is TRBV19 and J usage is TRBJ1-5, with 8 positions matching TRBD1. The CDR3 runs 13 residues. V gave up 2 bases and J gave up 9 bases; unmatched junction bases: 3. The germline CDR1 and CDR2 sequences are LNHDA and SQIVND (reference sequence).

The chain carries TRBV4-3 and TRBJ1-1; D remains unclear. Germline CDR1 and CDR2: LGHNA and YSLEER. CDR3 length equals 12 residues. V was trimmed by 4 bases and J by 2 bases, leaving 5 bases between them. The CDR3 is CASSRTNTEAFF. The CDR3 region has the DNA TGCGCCAGCAGCCGTACTAACACTGAAGCTTTCTTT.

The chain recombines TRBV4-3 with TRBJ1-5, with D uncertain. The CDR3 loop spans 16 amino acids. Germline V gene data show CDR1 as LGHNA and CDR2 as YSLEER. Trimming shortened V by 0 bases and J by 3 bases, and 12 bases separated the two germline ends. CDR3 amino acids: CASSQDSGRINQPQHF. The CDR3, as DNA: TGCGCCAGCAGCCAAGATTCGGGTCGCATCAATCAGCCCCAGCATTTT.

This clone has just a few counts. The chain is built from TRBV28 and TRBJ1-1; no firm D call. The V end lost 8 bases, the J end lost 1 base, and 17 bases lay between the germline ends. The CDR3 contains 15 residues. The germline CDR1 and CDR2 sequences are MDHEN and SYDVKM. The CDR3 DNA sequence: TGTGCCAGCGTGGGAGCGGGAAGAAGGAACACTGAAGCTTTCTTT. It specifies CASVGAGRRNTEAFF.

The sample holds one count of this clone. This chain uses TRBV9 with TRBJ2-3, with 9 bases that match TRBD2. Per the germline V gene, CDR1 is SGDLS and CDR2 is YYNGEE. The V gene end was trimmed by 3 bases and the J gene end by 6 bases; junction bases not matched to a gene: 14. This CDR3 is built from 17 residues. The CDR3 nucleotides read TGTGCCAGCAGCGAACCGCGGGGGGGCGGGAGTAGGGATACGCAGTATTTT. Its protein is CASSEPRGGGSRDTQYF.

This chain joins TRBV5-1 and TRBJ2-2; 9 bases fit TRBD1. Germline CDR1 and CDR2: SGHRS and YFSETQ. The CDR3 covers 16 residues. J lost 6 bases, V lost 3 bases, and 9 bases had no gene match. The CDR3 protein is CASSWGTGMRAGELFF. DNA for the CDR3: TGCGCCAGCAGCTGGGGGACAGGGATGAGGGCCGGGGAGCTGTTTTTT.

The chain carries TRBV5-4 and TRBJ2-7; TRBD1 is a possible D gene (6 bases). The CDR3 runs to 16 residues. V was pared by 2 bases and J by 2 bases, with 17 bases between. In germline, CDR1 is SGHNT, CDR2 YYREEE (reference sequence). CDR3 coding DNA: TGTGCCAGCAGCTTAGGGGACATCGGGGACCCCTACGAGCAGTACTTC. Residues: CASSLGDIGDPYEQYF.

V usage is TRBV18 and J usage is TRBJ2-3; 8 bases are a match to TRBD2. The CDR3 contains 17 residues. V shed 2 bases and J 2 bases; nucleotides not matched to a gene: 9. The germline V gene has CDR1 KGHSH and CDR2 LQKENI. CDR3 in DNA: TGTGCCAGCTCACCAGTTAAGGCGGGGGGTCCCACAGATACGCAGTATTTT. Protein product: CASSPVKAGGPTDTQYF.

The rearrangement joins TRBV4-1 to TRBJ2-7; 9 positions match TRBD1. CDR1 is MGHRA, CDR2 YSYEKL, per germline. J was trimmed by 5 bases and V by 3 bases; bases with no gene match: 2. This CDR3 comprises 13 residues. CDR3 sequence: CASSHGQGNEQYF. Here the CDR3 DNA reads TGCGCCAGCAGCCATGGACAGGGGAACGAGCAGTACTTC.

This chain connects TRBV15 to TRBJ1-1; D possibly corresponds to TRBD1 (5 bases). The V gene's germline CDR1 is LNHNV and CDR2 YYDKDF (reference sequence). CDR3 length equals 13 residues. V gave up 5 bases and J gave up 13 bases, with 20 bases separating them. CDR3 region: CATSRQPTQAGFF. CDR3 nucleotide sequence: TGTGCCACCAGCCGACAGCCAACGCAAGCCGGTTTCTTT.

This clone has a handful of counts. The chain's CDR3 is CASPRDTHTEAFF. The CDR3 region has the DNA TGTGCCAGCCCCAGGGACACACACACTGAAGCTTTCTTT. The chain joins TRBV5-5 to TRBJ1-1; a possible D gene is TRBD1 (6 bases). Trimming took off 7 bases at V and 3 bases at J, with 13 bases between the two ends. The germline gives CDR1 SGHKS, CDR2 YYEKEE (reference sequence). This CDR3 spans 13 amino acids.

This sequence joins TRBV5-6 and TRBJ1-2, with D unresolved. Per the germline V gene, CDR1 is SGHDT and CDR2 is YYEEEE. Trimming shortened V by 0 bases and J by 5 bases, and 11 bases separated the two germline ends. CDR3 length equals 14 residues. The CDR3 reads CASSLVQENYGYTF. The CDR3, as DNA: TGTGCCAGCAGCTTGGTCCAGGAAAATTATGGCTACACCTTC.

The chain has TRBV5-6 and TRBJ2-5; the D gene is possibly TRBD2 (5 bases). CDR1 and CDR2 (germline): SGHDT, YYEEEE. V was shortened by 4 bases and J by 5 bases, with 12 bases between the two germline ends. The CDR3 sequence is 13 residues long. The CDR3 region is CASSPEAWETQYF. The CDR3 DNA is TGTGCCAGCAGCCCGGAGGCATGGGAGACCCAGTACTTC. Combining the CDR3 with reference TRBV5-6 and TRBJ2-5 gives the whole variable domain DAGVTQSPTHLIKTRGQQVTLRCSPKSGHDTVSWYQQALGQGPQFIFQYYEEEERQRGNFPDRFSGHQFPNYSSELNVNALLLGDSALYLCASSPEAWETQYFGPGTRLLVL.

The chain couples TRBV29-1 to TRBJ2-3, with TRBD2 matching 11 bases. V was pared by 6 bases and J by 1 base, with 6 bases of the junction left unmatched. Germline V CDR1 and CDR2: SQVTM, ANQGSEA. This CDR3 region has 15 residues. CDR3 coding DNA: TGCAGCGTCGGAGGTAGCGGGGGGGGCACAGATACGCAGTATTTT. Translation gives CSVGGSGGGTDTQYF.

The chain carries TRBV9 and TRBJ2-1; 7 nucleotides agree with TRBD1. The CDR3 extends over 16 amino acids. The V and J ends lost 0 bases and 3 bases, in that order; junction bases with no gene match: 6. CDR1 SGDLS and CDR2 YYNGEE come from the germline V gene. CDR3 sequence (DNA): TGTGCCAGCAGCGTAGGGGTACAGGGGTTCTACAATGAGCAGTTCTTC. It is translated as CASSVGVQGFYNEQFF.

The chain recombines TRBV2 with TRBJ2-1, with 7 bases fitting TRBD2. Germline CDR1 is SNHLY and CDR2 is FYNNEI. The CDR3 consists of 13 residues. The V gene end was trimmed by 6 bases and the J gene end by 7 bases; junction bases not matched to a gene: 6. The CDR3 nucleotides read TGTGCCAGCAGATCAGGACTAGGTAATGAGCAGTTCTTC. Its protein is CASRSGLGNEQFF.

J is TRBJ1-1 and V is TRBV19, with 8 bases matching TRBD1. This CDR3 has 12 amino acids. CDR1 and CDR2 (germline): LNHDA, SQIVND (reference sequence). V was clipped by 3 bases and J by 9 bases; unmatched bases: 3. CDR3 sequence: CASSIRGPQAFF. Here the CDR3 DNA reads TGTGCCAGTAGTATCAGGGGGCCTCAAGCTTTCTTT.

This clone was found a few times. The chain carries TRBV6-6 and TRBJ2-1; 14 nucleotides line up with TRBD2. V was clipped by 4 bases and J by 15 bases; unmatched bases: 11. This CDR3 spans 15 amino acids. CDR1 is MNHNY and CDR2 is SVGAGI in the germline V gene (reference sequence). The CDR3 DNA follows: TGTGCCAGCAGTTCCACCGGGACTAGCGGGGGCTTGGGGTTCTTC. Translating gives CASSSTGTSGGLGFF.

The chain combines TRBV4-3 with TRBJ2-2, with D maybe TRBD2 (6 bases). Germline V gene sequence: CDR1 LGHNA, CDR2 YSLEER. Between the trimmed V and J ends, which lost 1 base and 6 bases, there was a span of 12 bases. The CDR3 has 15 amino acids. The CDR3 region is CASSQVVSGAGELFF. The CDR3 coding sequence is TGCGCCAGCAGCCAAGTGGTTTCGGGAGCCGGGGAGCTGTTTTTT.